This TCR beta chain was observed in a study of blood T cell repertoires in COVID-19. Study-wide background: Sample material is recorded as cDNA or gDNA derived from T cells, B-cell-depleted T cells, or PBMCs.

In the original processing: Amplification from reference gene primers served as the basis for estimated nucleated cell counts. Measured with immunoSEQ multiplex PCR; TCRdb has only the in-frame clones, and not every one. The V and J calls and clone size come from that table; D and trimming were worked out from the DNA. The repertoire holds around 91,000 clones, around 79% seen once, with roughly 20% in the top ten. The receptor was isolated from a woman of 80 years or more with active or convalescent COVID-19. Sample: peripheral blood.

CDR3 region: CASSSQREGTGELFF. The CDR3 DNA is TGTGCCAGCAGCTCCCAGCGGGAGGGCACCGGGGAGCTGTTTTTT. The rearrangement joins TRBV7-2 to TRBJ2-2, with 10 bases that match TRBD2. Germline CDR1 SGHTA, CDR2 FQGNSA. Trimming took 4 bases from V and 4 from J; bases not matched to a gene: 3. The CDR3 runs to 15 residues.